This T cell receptor beta chain was observed in a study of T cell responses to AZD1222 COVID-19 vaccine. As for the study in general: The analysis combined second doses at about 4 or about 12 weeks.

The method was immunoSEQ multiplex PCR; TCRdb's version includes in-frame clones alone and lacks a portion of them. The table includes 130,000 or so clones, approximately 88% detected once. The source material was peripheral blood, sampled on day 0 of AZD1222 vaccination. The TCR sequence derives from an adult in good health.

The CDR3 here is CASSVEAATNEKLFF. The CDR3 DNA follows: TGTGCCAGCAGCGTAGAAGCTGCAACTAATGAAAAACTGTTTTTT. The rearrangement uses TRBV6-5 and TRBJ1-4, with no clear D. CDR1 and CDR2 from the germline V gene are MNHEY and SVGAGI. The V gene lost 6 bases and the J gene lost 0 bases, with 11 bases spanning the gap. The CDR3 spans 15 residues.